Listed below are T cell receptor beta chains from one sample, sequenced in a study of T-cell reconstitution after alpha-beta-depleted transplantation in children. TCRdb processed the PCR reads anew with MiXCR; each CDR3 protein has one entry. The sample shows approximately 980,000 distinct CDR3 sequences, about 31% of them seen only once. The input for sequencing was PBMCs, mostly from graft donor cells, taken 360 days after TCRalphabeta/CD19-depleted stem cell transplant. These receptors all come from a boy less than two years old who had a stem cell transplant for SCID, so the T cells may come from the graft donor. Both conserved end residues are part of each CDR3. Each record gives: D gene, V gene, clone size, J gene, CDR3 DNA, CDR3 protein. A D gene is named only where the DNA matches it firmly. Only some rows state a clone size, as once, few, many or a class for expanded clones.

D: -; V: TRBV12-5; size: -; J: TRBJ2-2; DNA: TGTGCTAGTGGTCCCAGGGTTGCAATTGACACCGGGGAGCTGTTTTTT; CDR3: CASGPRVAIDTGELFF
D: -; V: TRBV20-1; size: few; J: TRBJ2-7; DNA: TGCAGTGCTAGATTTAGAAGCTCCTACGAGCAGTACTTC; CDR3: CSARFRSSYEQYF
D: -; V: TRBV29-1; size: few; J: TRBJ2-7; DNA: TGCAGCGTTGAAAGACGGGGGGCCACCTACGAGCAGTACTTC; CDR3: CSVERRGATYEQYF
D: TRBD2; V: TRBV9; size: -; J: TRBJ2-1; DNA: TGTGCCAGCACTCGCGCTAGCGGGGTGGGTGAGCAGTTCTTC; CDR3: CASTRASGVGEQFF
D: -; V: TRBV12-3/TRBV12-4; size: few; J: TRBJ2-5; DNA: TGTGCCAGCAGTTTTCATGGGGTGGAGACCCAGTACTTC; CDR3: CASSFHGVETQYF
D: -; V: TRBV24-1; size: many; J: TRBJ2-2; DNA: TGTGCCACCAGTGATTCTCTCGTTGACACCGCGAACACCGGGGAGCTGTTTTTT; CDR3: CATSDSLVDTANTGELFF
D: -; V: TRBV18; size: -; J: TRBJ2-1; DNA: TGTGCCAGCTCACCACCCGCAGGGGAGGTCAATGAGCAGTTCTTC; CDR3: CASSPPAGEVNEQFF
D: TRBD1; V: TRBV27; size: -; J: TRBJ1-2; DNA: TGTGCCAGCAGTCGAGCAGGGACAGCTAACTATGGCTACACCTTC; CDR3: CASSRAGTANYGYTF
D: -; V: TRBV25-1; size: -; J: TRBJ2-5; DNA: TGTGCCAGCAGTACCTTGGACAGCTTATTACAAGAGACCCAGTACTTC; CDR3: CASSTLDSLLQETQYF
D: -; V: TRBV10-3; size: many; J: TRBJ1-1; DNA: TGTGCCATCAGGGCCCTCCGGGACGGGAACACTGAAGCTTTCTTT; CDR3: CAIRALRDGNTEAFF